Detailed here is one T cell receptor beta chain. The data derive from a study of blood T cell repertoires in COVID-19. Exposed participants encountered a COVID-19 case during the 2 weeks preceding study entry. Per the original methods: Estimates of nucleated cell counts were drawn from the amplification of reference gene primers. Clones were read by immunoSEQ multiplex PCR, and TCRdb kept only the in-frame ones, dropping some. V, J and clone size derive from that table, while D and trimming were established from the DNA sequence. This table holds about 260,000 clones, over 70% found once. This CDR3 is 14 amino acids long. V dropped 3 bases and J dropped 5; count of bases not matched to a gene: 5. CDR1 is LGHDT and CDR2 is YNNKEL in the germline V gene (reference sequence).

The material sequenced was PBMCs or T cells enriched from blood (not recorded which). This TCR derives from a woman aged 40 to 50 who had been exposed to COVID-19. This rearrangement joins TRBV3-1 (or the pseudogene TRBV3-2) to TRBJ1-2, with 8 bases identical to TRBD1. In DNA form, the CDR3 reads TGTGCCAGCAGCCAGAGAGGACAGGGTTATGGCTACACCTTC. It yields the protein CASSQRGQGYGYTF.